The next 19 T cell receptor beta chains were all read from a single sample in a study of blood T cells in healthy people across ages. Together with a sample-barcoded 5' primer, a J-beta primer mix was included in a second PCR lasting roughly 6 to 12 cycles. TCRdb redid the calling of the 5' RACE reads with MiXCR, one entry per CDR3 protein. The sample yields around 870,000 distinct CDR3 sequences, about 30% seen once. Sequencing input: blood. Receptor source: a woman over 75 in good health.

This clonotype was counted many times. The V and J genes are TRBV7-2 and TRBJ1-2; 9 positions match TRBD1. Germline loops: CDR1 SGHTA, CDR2 FQGNSA. J gave up 2 bases and V 5 bases, and 6 bases lay outside the gene matches. The CDR3 sequence is 15 residues long. CDR3 in DNA: TGTGCCAGCAGCGCCCAACAGGGGGCCAACTATGGCTACACCTTC. This codes for CASSAQQGANYGYTF.

This clonotype occurred many times. A clone one base away is much larger, so this may be a read error. The chain links TRBV12-3 or TRBV12-4 to TRBJ2-6; the D gene is possibly TRBD1 (8 bases). The CDR3 extends over 14 amino acids. This CDR3 reads CASSSQGGTNVRTF. Written as DNA, the CDR3 is TGTGCCAGCAGCTCACAGGGGGGGACCAACGTCCGGACTTTC.

The chain has TRBV9 and TRBJ1-2, with a weak D call TRBD1 (5 bases). The CDR3 covers 12 residues. V was cut by 2 bases and J by 8 bases, with 10 bases left in between. Germline V gene sequence: CDR1 SGDLS, CDR2 YYNGEE. CDR3 DNA: TGTGCCAGCAGCGTTGGGGGGGACGGCTACACCTTC. Translating gives CASSVGGDGYTF.

This clonotype has at least ten counts. The CDR3 reads CASTARGPSTDTQYF. The CDR3 nucleotides read TGTGCCAGCACCGCGAGAGGACCGAGCACAGATACGCAGTATTTT. The rearrangement uses TRBV7-2 and TRBJ2-3; D gene uncertain. This CDR3 spans 15 amino acids. CDR1 and CDR2 from the germline V gene are SGHTA and FQGNSA. V lost 7 bases, J lost 0 bases, and 14 bases lay in between.

This clonotype was observed at least ten times. V is TRBV12-3 or TRBV12-4 and J is TRBJ1-6; D gene unclear. CDR3 size: 13 residues. V gave up 5 bases and J gave up 11 bases, with 13 bases separating them. CDR3 in amino acids: CASSPTQSAPLHF. The CDR3 DNA reads as TGTGCCAGCAGTCCGACCCAGTCTGCACCCCTCCACTTT.

This clonotype came up many times. The chain joins TRBV19 to TRBJ2-3, with D possibly matching TRBD2 (5 bases). The germline V gene has CDR1 LNHDA and CDR2 SQIVND (reference sequence). The CDR3 is 18 residues long. Trimming took 6 bases from V and 0 from J, leaving 22 bases between them. CDR3 DNA sequence: TGTGCCAGTAGCCCTCACCCTCTACTAGATTTAAGCACAGATACGCAGTATTTT. It specifies CASSPHPLLDLSTDTQYF.

This clonotype was counted many times. This chain links TRBV20-1 with TRBJ2-1; 7 bases line up with TRBD2. The CDR3 spans 13 residues. CDR1 is DFQATT, CDR2 SNEGSKA, per germline (reference sequence). The junction had 4 bases not matched to a gene; V was cut back by 8 bases and J by 0 bases. The CDR3 sequence is CSWGGVSYNEQFF. The CDR3 DNA follows: TGCAGTTGGGGGGGGGTCTCCTACAATGAGCAGTTCTTC.

This clonotype appeared many times. This chain links TRBV29-1 with TRBJ1-2, with D possibly matching TRBD1 (5 bases). The CDR3 runs 13 residues. The germline gives CDR1 SQVTM, CDR2 ANQGSEA. V gave up 4 bases and J gave up 2 bases, with 11 bases separating them. CDR3 region: CSVGAGNNYGYTF. CDR3 sequence (DNA): TGCAGCGTTGGGGCAGGGAACAACTATGGCTACACCTTC.

In its sample, this clonotype was seen once. J is TRBJ2-1 and V is TRBV5-1, with D possibly matching TRBD1 (6 bases). V was clipped by 1 base and J by 8 bases, with 10 bases between them. Looked up from germline, CDR1 is SGHRS and CDR2 is YFSETQ. The CDR3 contains 13 residues. The CDR3, as DNA: TGCGCCAGCAGCTTGCGCGAGGGGGATGAGCAGTTCTTC. Its protein product is CASSLREGDEQFF.

The chain is built from TRBV5-4 and TRBJ1-2, with 7 bases aligning to TRBD1. Germline lookup yields CDR1 SGHNT and CDR2 YYREEE (reference sequence). This CDR3 comprises 15 residues. With 0 bases clipped from V and 4 bases from J, the junction kept 6 bases outside the gene matches. The CDR3 DNA follows: TGTGCCAGCAGCTTGGGGGGGACAGAGGGCTATGGCTACACCTTC. Protein: CASSLGGTEGYGYTF.

This clonotype was seen a handful of times. This may be a read error, as it is one base from a much larger clone. The CDR3 DNA sequence: TGCGCCAGCAGCTTTGGCCAGGGGGGGAGTGAGCAGTTCTTC. It translates to CASSFGQGGSEQFF. The rearrangement links TRBV5-1 to TRBJ2-1; D is tentatively TRBD1 or TRBD2 (7 bases each). Germline CDR1 reads SGHRS; CDR2 reads YFSETQ. The length of the CDR3 is 14 residues. V was cut by 2 bases and J by 9 bases, with 15 bases left in between.

As regards this clonotype: A read error may be the cause here, since a much bigger clone is one base away. This chain links TRBV20-1 with TRBJ2-5, with D perhaps TRBD2 (6 bases). Per the germline V gene, CDR1 is DFQATT and CDR2 is SNEGSKA (reference sequence). The V end lost 0 bases, the J end lost 11 bases, and 16 bases lay between the germline ends. This CDR3 has 13 amino acids. The CDR3 sequence: CSARDPLAHEQYF. CDR3 nucleotides: TGCAGTGCTAGAGATCCCCTAGCGCATGAGCAGTACTTC.

This clonotype has at least ten counts. The chain recombines TRBV20-1 with TRBJ2-3; D is undetermined. CDR1 is DFQATT, CDR2 SNEGSKA, per germline (reference sequence). V was trimmed by 1 base and J by 6 bases, leaving 5 bases between them. The CDR3 runs to 11 residues. The DNA of the CDR3 is TGCAGTGCTAGAGGTCGGGATACGCAGTATTTT. It translates to CSARGRDTQYF.

This clonotype came up many times. The chain recombines TRBV7-9 with TRBJ2-1, with TRBD1 identical over 11 bases. Germline V gives CDR1 SEHNR, CDR2 FQNEAQ (reference sequence). This CDR3 has 15 amino acids. Losses at the gene ends were 4 bases for V and 6 bases for J; bases not matched to a gene: 5. In DNA form, the CDR3 reads TGTGCCAGCAGCTCACCGGACAGGGGGCGCAATGAGCAGTTCTTC. As protein: CASSSPDRGRNEQFF.

V is TRBV20-1 and J is TRBJ2-2, with 7 bases lining up with TRBD1. The V and J ends lost 5 bases and 4 bases, in that order; junction bases with no gene match: 7. Per germline, CDR1 DFQATT and CDR2 SNEGSKA (reference sequence). There are 14 residues in the CDR3. The CDR3 sequence is CSAPDRAVTGELFF. CDR3 nucleotide sequence: TGCAGTGCTCCAGACAGGGCGGTCACCGGGGAGCTGTTTTTT.

This clonotype appeared many times. The J gene is TRBJ2-5, the V gene TRBV28; D gene uncertain. Germline V lookup: CDR1 MDHEN, CDR2 SYDVKM. Trimming took off 4 bases at V and 4 bases at J, with 13 bases between the two ends. This CDR3 has 14 residues. CDR3: CASSSGPRVETQYF. Here the CDR3 DNA reads TGTGCCAGCAGTTCCGGGCCTAGAGTAGAGACCCAGTACTTC.

Worth noting for this clonotype: A much larger clone differs by one base, so this may be a read error. The chain couples TRBV6-2 or TRBV6-3 to TRBJ1-2; D gene uncertain. Germline-derived CDR1 and CDR2 are MNHEY and SVGEGT. This CDR3 is 14 amino acids long. CDR3 in DNA: TGTGCCGGCAGTTACCTCGACTCTAACTATGGCTACACCTTC. Translated: CAGSYLDSNYGYTF.

This clonotype was counted a single time. The V and J genes are TRBV18 and TRBJ2-5; D remains ambiguous. CDR3 size: 17 residues. Germline V gene data show CDR1 as KGHSH and CDR2 as LQKENI. V was clipped by 2 bases and J by 9 bases, with 25 bases between them. DNA for the CDR3: TGTGCCAGCTCACCAGGGCAGAGTGGGCCAGCCCGGAGAGCCCAGTACTTC. The encoded protein is CASSPGQSGPARRAQYF. Based on the CDR3 plus reference TRBV18 and TRBJ2-5, the full variable domain is NAGVMQNPRHLVRRRGQEARLRCSPMKGHSHVYWYRQLPEEGLKFMVYLQKENIIDESGMPKERFSAEFPKEGPSILRIQQVVRGDSAAYFCASSPGQSGPARRAQYFGPGTRLLVL.

The chain recombines TRBV10-3 with TRBJ2-7; maybe TRBD2 (6 bases). CDR1 and CDR2 from the germline V gene are ENHRY and SYGVKD. This CDR3 is built from 14 residues. V was cut by 4 bases and J by 1 base, with 11 bases left in between. CDR3 sequence (DNA): TGTGCCATCAGTGGGGGAGGAGGATCCTACGAGCAGTACTTC. Translated, it gives CAISGGGGSYEQYF.